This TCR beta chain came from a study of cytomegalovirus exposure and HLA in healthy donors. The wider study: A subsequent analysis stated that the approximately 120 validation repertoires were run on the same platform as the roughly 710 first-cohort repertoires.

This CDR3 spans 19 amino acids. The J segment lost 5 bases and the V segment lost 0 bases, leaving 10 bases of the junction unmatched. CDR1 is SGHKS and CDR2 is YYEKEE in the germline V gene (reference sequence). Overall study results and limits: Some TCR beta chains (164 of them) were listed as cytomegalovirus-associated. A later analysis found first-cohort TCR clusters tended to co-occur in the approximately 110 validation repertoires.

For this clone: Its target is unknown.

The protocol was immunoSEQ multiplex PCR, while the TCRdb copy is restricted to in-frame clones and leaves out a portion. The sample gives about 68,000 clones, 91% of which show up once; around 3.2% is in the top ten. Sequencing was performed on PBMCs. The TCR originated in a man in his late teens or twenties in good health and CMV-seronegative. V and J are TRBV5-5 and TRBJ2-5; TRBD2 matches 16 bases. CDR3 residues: CASSLVVGTSGRVIETQYF. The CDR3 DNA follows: TGTGCCAGCAGCTTGGTAGTCGGGACTAGCGGGAGGGTGATTGAGACCCAGTACTTC.